This T cell receptor beta chain is from a study of cytomegalovirus exposure and HLA in healthy donors. PCR amplification relied on 60 Vbeta primers (plus 13 Jbeta primers). TCRdb's table, derived via immunoSEQ multiplex PCR, lists solely in-frame clones and lacks some. The sample comprises about 150,000 clones, about 76% of which are singletons, and 4.5% to 5.5% rests with the top ten. This CDR3 contains 16 residues. CDR1 is MDHEN and CDR2 is SYDVKM in the germline V gene. Trimming left V 9 bases short and J 2 bases short, with 23 bases between. This clone occurred a few times. The gene calls are TRBV28 and TRBJ2-7, with a weak D call TRBD2 (5 bases). Source material: PBMCs. This sequence was found in a young woman in good health and CMV-seropositive. The CDR3 DNA sequence: TGTGCCAGTCTGAGGGTACGTGCCAGCCCTACCTACGAGCAGTACTTC. It translates to CASLRVRASPTYEQYF.